The 30 T cell receptor beta chains reported below all come from one sample, sequenced in a study of cytomegalovirus exposure and HLA in healthy donors. The PCR had 60 Vbeta and 13 Jbeta primers. The repertoire was sequenced with immunoSEQ multiplex PCR; TCRdb's copy has only in-frame clones and lacks some. The data contain approximately 80,000 clones, 63% of them singletons. The sequencing input was PBMCs. These receptors all come from a woman aged 40-49 years in good health and CMV-seropositive.

This chain uses TRBV10-2 with TRBJ1-1; maybe TRBD1 (6 bases). Trimming removed 6 bases at V and 1 base at J, with 9 bases between. Germline assignment: CDR1 WSHSY and CDR2 SAAADI. This CDR3 contains 13 residues. As DNA, the CDR3 is TGCGCCAGCAGGGAACAGGGGAACACTGAAGCTTTCTTT. It yields the protein CASREQGNTEAFF.

V is TRBV2 and J is TRBJ1-2, with a possible D match to TRBD1 (6 bases). Trimming took 8 bases from V and 7 from J, leaving 14 bases between them. The CDR3 extends over 12 amino acids. Looked up from germline, CDR1 is SNHLY and CDR2 is FYNNEI. The CDR3 DNA follows: TGTGCCAGCTTCCTTCTCAGGGGTGGCTACACCTTC. Protein: CASFLLRGGYTF. Full variable domain (remainder filled in from reference TRBV2 and TRBJ1-2): EPEVTQTPSHQVTQMGQEVILRCVPISNHLYFYWYRQILGQKVEFLVSFYNNEISEKSEIFDDQFSVERPDGSNFTLKIRSTKLEDSAMYFCASFLLRGGYTFGSGTRLTVV.

This clone has only a few counts. The chain uses TRBV28 and TRBJ2-7, with 7 bases fitting TRBD1. Germline lookup yields CDR1 MDHEN and CDR2 SYDVKM. V lost 6 bases, J lost 2 bases, and 4 bases stayed unmatched. The CDR3 totals 13 residues. The CDR3 coding sequence is TGTGCCAGCAGCCCGGGACAGCCCTACGAGCAGTACTTC. This translates into CASSPGQPYEQYF.

The rearrangement links TRBV6-5 to TRBJ2-1; perhaps TRBD1 as D (6 bases). Trimming took 7 bases from V and 9 from J, leaving 16 bases between them. The CDR3 is 13 amino acids. Germline loops: CDR1 MNHEY, CDR2 SVGAGI. The CDR3 DNA follows: TGTGCCAGCATAAGGCAGGTAGGGGGTGAGCAGTTCTTC. It codes for CASIRQVGGEQFF.

A single count supports this clone. This sequence joins TRBV18 and TRBJ1-4, with a tentative D call TRBD1 (5 bases). V was clipped by 3 bases and J by 7 bases, with 27 bases between them. CDR1 and CDR2 (germline): KGHSH, LQKENI. CDR3 length: 19 residues. The CDR3 DNA reads as TGTGCCAGCTCACCGAATCTTCCAGTATTATCCCGGAGGGGTGAAAAACTGTTTTTT. This translates into CASSPNLPVLSRRGEKLFF.

V gene TRBV29-1 combines with J gene TRBJ2-4, with 9 bases that match TRBD1. This CDR3 spans 15 amino acids. From germline, CDR1 is SQVTM and CDR2 ANQGSEA. The V and J ends lost 6 bases and 6 bases, in that order; junction bases with no gene match: 12. The CDR3 region is CSVGEGTGTRNIQYF. Written as DNA, the CDR3 is TGCAGCGTCGGTGAGGGGACAGGGACAAGAAACATTCAGTACTTC. Variable domain in full (rest from reference TRBV29-1 and TRBJ2-4): SAVISQKPSRDICQRGTSLTIQCQVDSQVTMMFWYRQQPGQSLTLIATANQGSEATYESGFVIDKFPISRPNLTFSTLTVSNMSPEDSSIYLCSVGEGTGTRNIQYFGAGTRLSVL.

The table lists this clone with a count of one. The rearrangement joins TRBV2 to TRBJ2-7, with a weak D call TRBD1 (6 bases). The CDR3 contains 12 residues. Trimming shortened V by 10 bases and J by 5 bases, and 15 bases separated the two germline ends. Germline values: CDR1 SNHLY, CDR2 FYNNEI. The CDR3 reads CAKRQALNEQYF. In nucleotides, the CDR3 is TGTGCCAAGAGACAGGCCCTAAACGAGCAGTACTTC.

This clone was seen once. This chain joins TRBV9 and TRBJ1-2, with 8 bases fitting TRBD1. The J segment lost 8 bases and the V segment lost 4 bases, leaving 10 bases of the junction unmatched. Germline-derived CDR1 and CDR2 are SGDLS and YYNGEE. The CDR3 spans 14 residues. As DNA, the CDR3 is TGTGCCAGCAGCTCGACAGGGGTTATGAGGGGCTACACCTTC. Its translation is CASSSTGVMRGYTF.

The gene calls are TRBV6-5 and TRBJ2-7, with 9 bases aligning to TRBD2. Germline assignment: CDR1 MNHEY and CDR2 SVGAGI. This CDR3 spans 13 amino acids. V was clipped by 9 bases and J by 0 bases; unmatched bases: 3. The CDR3 loop is CASFSGSSYEQYF. CDR3 coding DNA: TGTGCCAGTTTTAGCGGGAGCTCCTACGAGCAGTACTTC.

The chain joins TRBV5-1 to TRBJ1-1; 8 bases are shared with TRBD1. Trimming cost V 4 bases and J 1 base; bases outside gene matches: 12. The CDR3 is 17 amino acids. Germline CDR1 is SGHRS and CDR2 is YFSETQ. CDR3 DNA: TGCGCCAGCAGCATGGGGACAGGTTGGGTTGCGAACACTGAAGCTTTCTTT. This gives the protein CASSMGTGWVANTEAFF. The complete variable domain, with remaining parts taken from reference TRBV5-1 and TRBJ1-1, reads KAGVTQTPRYLIKTRGQQVTLSCSPISGHRSVSWYQQTPGQGLQFLFEYFSETQRNKGNFPGRFSGRQFSNSRSEMNVSTLELGDSALYLCASSMGTGWVANTEAFFGQGTRLTVV.

This clone has just a few counts. This sequence joins TRBV30 and TRBJ2-5; TRBD1 aligns across 8 bases. Unmatched junction bases numbered 5, after V lost 3 bases and J lost 5 bases. Per the germline V gene, CDR1 is GTSNPN and CDR2 is SVGIG (reference sequence). This CDR3 has 13 residues. CDR3 coding DNA: TGTGCCTGGAGCCAACAGGGGGGTGAGACCCAGTACTTC. It yields the protein CAWSQQGGETQYF.

The chain carries TRBV5-4 and TRBJ2-3; 10 bases agree with TRBD2. The CDR3 extends over 15 amino acids. With V trimmed by 3 bases and J by 1 base, 2 bases remained unmatched. CDR1 and CDR2 (germline): SGHNT, YYREEE (reference sequence). The CDR3 DNA sequence: TGTGCCAGCAGCTGGGGGACTAGCGGCACAGATACGCAGTATTTT. It encodes CASSWGTSGTDTQYF. The full variable domain, its missing parts supplied by reference TRBV5-4 and TRBJ2-3, is ETGVTQSPTHLIKTRGQQVTLRCSSQSGHNTVSWYQQALGQGPQFIFQYYREEENGRGNFPPRFSGLQFPNYSSELNVNALELDDSALYLCASSWGTSGTDTQYFGPGTRLTVL.

This chain uses TRBV5-1 with TRBJ1-1; D may be TRBD1 (5 bases). Germline V CDR1 and CDR2: SGHRS, YFSETQ. The ends were cut back, 3 bases at V and 1 base at J, with 10 bases in the middle. This CDR3 is 14 amino acids long. CDR3 coding DNA: TGCGCCAGCAGCTCGCCAGGGTCGAACACTGAAGCTTTCTTT. Its protein product is CASSSPGSNTEAFF.

The V gene is TRBV19, the J gene TRBJ2-1; 8 positions agree with TRBD2. The CDR3 spans 17 residues. Germline-derived CDR1 and CDR2 are LNHDA and SQIVND (reference sequence). V shed 1 base and J 2 bases; nucleotides not matched to a gene: 7. The CDR3 protein is CASSIGLAGKTYNEQFF. The CDR3 DNA reads as TGTGCCAGTAGTATAGGCTTAGCGGGAAAGACCTACAATGAGCAGTTCTTC.

This clone was picked up a small number of times. The J gene is TRBJ2-5, the V gene TRBV6-5; 8 bases align to TRBD2. Germline lookup yields CDR1 MNHEY and CDR2 SVGAGI. There are 13 residues in the CDR3. V was pared by 5 bases and J by 5 bases, with 4 bases of the junction left unmatched. Written as DNA, the CDR3 is TGTGCCAGCAGTGGACTAGCTGGGGAGACCCAGTACTTC. This codes for CASSGLAGETQYF.

The chain couples TRBV25-1 to TRBJ2-3; 7 positions agree with TRBD2. Germline loops: CDR1 MGHDK, CDR2 SYGVNS. There are 14 residues in the CDR3. The junction had 6 bases not matched to a gene; V was cut back by 9 bases and J by 0 bases. The CDR3, as DNA: TGTGCCAGTTCCTCAGCGGGAAGCACAGATACGCAGTATTTT. It encodes CASSSAGSTDTQYF.

This chain connects TRBV28 to TRBJ2-3, with D unclear. With 4 bases removed from V and 3 bases from J, the gap between germline ends came to 5 bases. The length of the CDR3 is 12 residues. Germline V gene sequence: CDR1 MDHEN, CDR2 SYDVKM. The CDR3: CASSSYTDTQYF. DNA of the CDR3: TGTGCCAGCAGTTCTTATACAGATACGCAGTATTTT. Full variable domain (missing parts from reference TRBV28 and TRBJ2-3): DVKVTQSSRYLVKRTGEKVFLECVQDMDHENMFWYRQDPGLGLRLIYFSYDVKMKEKGDIPEGYSVSREKKERFSLILESASTNQTSMYLCASSSYTDTQYFGPGTRLTVL.

J is TRBJ2-1 and V is TRBV28; 7 bases align to TRBD2. This CDR3 spans 15 amino acids. CDR1 and CDR2 from the germline V gene are MDHEN and SYDVKM. The V and J ends lost 0 bases and 5 bases, in that order; junction bases with no gene match: 4. CDR3 in amino acids: CASSLWTSPDNEQFF. CDR3 in DNA: TGTGCCAGCAGTTTATGGACTAGCCCTGACAATGAGCAGTTCTTC.

The chain employs TRBV28 and TRBJ1-1; TRBD1 matches at 7 bases. Unmatched junction bases numbered 8, after V lost 2 bases and J lost 2 bases. CDR3 length: 16 amino acids. From germline, CDR1 is MDHEN and CDR2 SYDVKM. The CDR3 nucleotides read TGTGCCAGCAGTTTAGGAGGGGGCGGCGGTAACACTGAAGCTTTCTTT. Translated: CASSLGGGGGNTEAFF.

This clone was seen just once. This rearrangement joins TRBV12-2 to TRBJ2-5; TRBD2, the D gene given by the table, was not confirmed from the DNA. TRBV12-2 is deemed a pseudogene. This CDR3 region has 18 residues. The CDR3: CASRLRTSGRWAKETQYF. CDR3 coding DNA: TGTGCAAGTCGCCTCCGGACTAGCGGGAGGTGGGCGAAAGAGACCCAGTACTTC.

This clone was detected only once. The CDR3: CASSDNGDRGSYEQYF. For the CDR3, the DNA is TGTGCCAGCAGTGATAATGGAGACAGGGGCTCCTACGAGCAGTACTTC. The chain employs TRBV6-1 and TRBJ2-7, with TRBD1 matching 8 bases. This CDR3 has 16 residues. The V segment lost 3 bases and the J segment 0 bases; nucleotides outside the gene matches: 7. Germline V gene lookup returns CDR1 MNHNS and CDR2 SASEGT.

The chain couples TRBV5-1 to TRBJ2-7; tentatively, D is TRBD2 (6 bases). Germline lookup yields CDR1 SGHRS and CDR2 YFSETQ. This CDR3 comprises 14 residues. Trimming shortened V by 4 bases and J by 9 bases, and 20 bases separated the two germline ends. CDR3 sequence reads: CASSPDGGPTGQYF. CDR3 nucleotide sequence: TGCGCCAGCAGCCCCGACGGGGGACCTACGGGGCAGTACTTC.

This clone was seen a few times. The chain carries TRBV10-3 and TRBJ2-2; a possible D gene is TRBD1 (6 bases). The V gene's germline CDR1 is ENHRY and CDR2 SYGVKD. This CDR3 is built from 15 residues. Trimming shortened V by 9 bases and J by 3 bases, and 17 bases separated the two germline ends. CDR3 residues: CAISGVSGDTGELFF. CDR3 DNA sequence: TGTGCCATATCAGGGGTTTCCGGGGACACCGGGGAGCTGTTTTTT.

The chain uses TRBV28 and TRBJ2-2; D is uncertain. The CDR3 consists of 16 residues. Between the trimmed V and J ends, which lost 7 bases and 0 bases, there was a span of 15 bases. Germline values: CDR1 MDHEN, CDR2 SYDVKM. The chain's CDR3 is CASTLTLSPNTGELFF. CDR3 sequence (DNA): TGTGCCAGCACTCTGACTTTATCCCCGAACACCGGGGAGCTGTTTTTT.

This sequence joins TRBV6-6 and TRBJ2-1; 13 bases are shared with TRBD2. CDR3 size: 15 residues. V trimming: 5 bases; J trimming: 10 bases; junction bases outside the gene matches: 8. Germline CDR1 and CDR2: MNHNY and SVGAGI (reference sequence). Here the CDR3 DNA reads TGTGCCAGCAGTACACGTACTAGCGGGAGGGCGGAGCAGTTCTTC. It specifies CASSTRTSGRAEQFF.

The chain recombines TRBV2 with TRBJ2-7; D is unclear. V lost 11 bases and J lost 0, with 11 bases in between. The CDR3 runs to 12 residues. Germline values: CDR1 SNHLY, CDR2 FYNNEI. DNA for the CDR3: TGTGCCGGAGACGGAGACTCCTACGAGCAGTACTTC. It codes for CAGDGDSYEQYF.

V is TRBV2 and J is TRBJ2-1; D might be TRBD1 (6 bases). The CDR3 covers 14 residues. Between the trimmed V and J ends, which lost 4 bases and 6 bases, there was a span of 13 bases. Germline-derived CDR1 and CDR2 are SNHLY and FYNNEI. As DNA, the CDR3 is TGTGCCAGCAGTGGGGGGCGTAGGGTCAATGAGCAGTTCTTC. It is translated as CASSGGRRVNEQFF.

This rearrangement joins TRBV7-3 to TRBJ2-3; 8 nucleotides line up with TRBD1. This CDR3 has 18 amino acids. CDR1 and CDR2 (germline): SGHTA, FQGTGA. The V and J ends lost 5 bases and 5 bases, in that order; junction bases with no gene match: 18. CDR3 sequence: CASSRRDRPTHRGDTQYF. CDR3 DNA sequence: TGTGCCAGCAGCCGCCGGGACAGGCCGACCCACAGAGGAGATACGCAGTATTTT.

This chain joins TRBV10-3 and TRBJ2-3; 8 nucleotides line up with TRBD1. The germline CDR1 and CDR2 sequences are ENHRY and SYGVKD. This CDR3 is built from 15 residues. J gave up 4 bases and V 0 bases, and 3 bases lay outside the gene matches. The CDR3 coding sequence is TGTGCCATCAGTGAGTCGACAGGGGAAGCAGATACGCAGTATTTT. Its protein product is CAISESTGEADTQYF.

The V gene is TRBV4-1, the J gene TRBJ2-2; D is unresolved. From germline, CDR1 is MGHRA and CDR2 YSYEKL. The V end lost 1 base, the J end lost 8 bases, and 8 bases lay between the germline ends. The CDR3 consists of 13 residues. The CDR3 sequence is CASSQGPTGELFF. CDR3 nucleotide sequence: TGCGCCAGCAGCCAAGGGCCCACGGGGGAGCTGTTTTTT.